Listed below are T cell receptor beta chains from one sample, sequenced in a study of blood T cell repertoires in COVID-19. Profiling relied on immunoSEQ multiplex PCR, and the TCRdb table lists in-frame clones only, not all of them. Of 190,000 or so clones listed, about 87% are singletons. Material for sequencing was peripheral blood. These receptors all come from a young woman who had recovered from COVID-19. Both conserved end residues are trimmed from each CDR3.

v_gene,j_gene,CDR3aa
TRBV9,TRBJ2-3,ASSATGTVGTDTQY
TRBV5-5,TRBJ1-1,ASRTGTTVAEAF
TRBV4-3,TRBJ2-1,ASSQDRRTYNEQF
TRBV7-9,TRBJ2-3,ASSFQTDTQY
TRBV7-9,TRBJ1-4,ASSFDRWANEKLF
TRBV7-2,TRBJ2-7,ASRQPGQGSYEQY
TRBV6-5,TRBJ1-2,ASSTSGGGFGYT
TRBV7-2,TRBJ2-6,ASSLVVHHSGANVLT
TRBV12-3/TRBV12-4,TRBJ2-4,ASSPSGNIQY
TRBV2,TRBJ2-1,ASSDRVAGGNEQF
TRBV24-1,TRBJ2-7,ATSDSNLGGSGGLYEQY
TRBV7-3,TRBJ1-1,ASSSVGETEAF
TRBV2,TRBJ1-1,ASSGQGSTEAF
TRBV7-3,TRBJ2-5,ASSRAGRETQY
TRBV7-8,TRBJ1-6,ASSIIGLSGQNNSPLH
TRBV5-4,TRBJ2-3,AGTDASGDSTDTQY
TRBV14,TRBJ1-2,ASSQVAGADYGYT
TRBV6-5,TRBJ2-7,ASSWEGGLPYEQY
TRBV4-3,TRBJ2-4,ASSRYRGEGIQY
TRBV19,TRBJ2-1,ASSIELAGSYNEQF
TRBV4-2,TRBJ1-2,ASSQGDRATSNYGYT
TRBV7-3,TRBJ1-5,ASSLTRDQPQH
TRBV10-3,TRBJ1-4,AISESAANEKLF
TRBV28,TRBJ1-2,ATPGPDRGPGYT
TRBV5-1,TRBJ2-1,ASSLGQGANEQF
TRBV5-4,TRBJ2-1,ASSLLSGLTSGSSYNEQF
TRBV3-1/TRBV3-2,TRBJ2-5,ASSPGTSGQETQY
TRBV6-6,TRBJ2-6,ASSRGTRGSGANVLT
TRBV4-3,TRBJ2-3,ASSQEPSRWDTQY
TRBV11-3,TRBJ2-3,ASSSSSGASTDTQY